Below, 7 T cell receptor beta chains from the same sample are listed, as sequenced in a study of blood T cell repertoires in COVID-19. TCRdb's table, derived via immunoSEQ multiplex PCR, lists solely in-frame clones and lacks some. The profile covers 250,000 to 300,000 clones, with 80% to 90% appearing a single time and approximately 10% taken by the ten largest. Sequenced: peripheral blood. Source of these receptors: a woman in her sixties or seventies with acute or convalescent COVID-19.

This clone was seen just once. The rearrangement links TRBV5-5 to TRBJ2-1; D perhaps matches TRBD2 (5 bases). Germline CDR1 reads SGHKS; CDR2 reads YYEKEE (reference sequence). Trimming took 0 bases from V and 4 from J, leaving 14 bases between them. The length of the CDR3 is 16 residues. The CDR3 reads CASSLAGAGGYNEQFF. CDR3 DNA: TGTGCCAGCAGCTTGGCGGGTGCCGGCGGGTACAATGAGCAGTTCTTC.

The chain has TRBV6-5 and TRBJ1-1, with 8 bases lining up with TRBD1. Germline values: CDR1 MNHEY, CDR2 SVGAGI. The CDR3 contains 14 residues. J was trimmed by 0 bases and V by 5 bases; bases with no gene match: 2. CDR3 sequence reads: CASSQDRVNTEAFF. In DNA, the CDR3 is TGTGCCAGCAGTCAGGACAGGGTGAACACTGAAGCTTTCTTT.

This clone was picked up one time. The J gene is TRBJ2-7, the V gene TRBV3-1 (or the pseudogene TRBV3-2), with 8 positions matching TRBD1. The CDR3 is 14 amino acids. Germline V CDR1 and CDR2: LGHDT, YNNKEL (reference sequence). Germline trimming cut 1 base from V and 6 bases from J; bases unmatched to any gene: 5. CDR3 sequence (DNA): TGTGCCAGCAGCCAAGTGGGACAGGTCTCCGAGCAGTACTTC. Its translation: CASSQVGQVSEQYF.

V and J are TRBV7-2 and TRBJ1-5; D is perhaps TRBD1 (5 bases). Trimming removed 5 bases at V and 9 bases at J, with 20 bases between. The germline V gene has CDR1 SGHTA and CDR2 FQGNSA. This CDR3 region has 15 residues. CDR3 DNA: TGTGCCAGCAGCCCCCAGCAGCGGGGCAACGGGCCCCAGCATTTT. It yields the protein CASSPQQRGNGPQHF.

The V and J genes are TRBV19 and TRBJ1-5; 9 nucleotides line up with TRBD1. This CDR3 has 16 residues. V was pared by 9 bases and J by 7 bases, with 16 bases of the junction left unmatched. The germline gives CDR1 LNHDA, CDR2 SQIVND (reference sequence). This CDR3 reads CASTSSNRGRFQPQHF. In DNA form, the CDR3 reads TGTGCCAGCACCTCCTCTAACAGGGGGCGATTCCAGCCCCAGCATTTT.

The V call is TRBV6-5, the J call TRBJ2-3; 8 bases match TRBD2. This CDR3 has 13 residues. J gave up 12 bases and V 5 bases, and 10 bases lay outside the gene matches. CDR1 and CDR2 from the germline V gene are MNHEY and SVGAGI. DNA for the CDR3: TGTGCCAGCAGTCTACTGACCGGGGGGGCACAGTATTTT. It encodes CASSLLTGGAQYF.

V gene TRBV5-8 combines with J gene TRBJ1-6, with 9 bases identical to TRBD1. J gave up 10 bases and V 5 bases, and 13 bases lay outside the gene matches. The germline V gene encodes CDR1 SGHTS and CDR2 YDEGEE. The CDR3 consists of 16 residues. The chain's CDR3 is CASRRSDRGKESPLHF. The CDR3 coding sequence is TGTGCCAGCAGGAGGTCGGACAGGGGAAAAGAGTCACCCCTCCACTTT.